These T cell receptor beta chains were read from a single sample in a study of T cells in Graves' hyperthyroidism and ophthalmopathy. TCRdb ran MiXCR on the multiplex PCR reads and lists one entry per CDR3 protein. This table has around 190,000 distinct CDR3 sequences, about 17% appearing once. The sample taken for sequencing was blood. These receptors were taken from a woman in her forties or fifties with Graves' hyperthyroidism. The CDR3 runs from the conserved cysteine through the conserved F or W. The D gene is left open where the match is weak. Only some rows state a clone size, as once, few, many or a class for expanded clones.

j_call d_call v_call clone_size cdr3_nt cdr3_aa
TRBJ2-5 - TRBV2 few TGTGCCAGCAGGGCGGAACAAGAGACCCAGTACTTC CASRAEQETQYF
TRBJ2-7 - TRBV30 many TGTGCCTGGAGTTACCCCCTGGGAGGCGAGCAGTACTTC CAWSYPLGGEQYF
TRBJ2-1 - TRBV5-5 many TGTGCCAGCAGAGGCGGGTCGTCCTACAATGAGCAGTTCTTC CASRGGSSYNEQFF
TRBJ2-7 - TRBV19 few TGTGCCAGTAGTCCCTTCCGGGTGAGCTCCTACGAGCAGTACTTC CASSPFRVSSYEQYF
TRBJ2-7 TRBD1 TRBV12-3/TRBV12-4 once TGTGCCAGCAGTCCGGACAGGGTGGGGTACGAGCAGTACTTC CASSPDRVGYEQYF
TRBJ2-1 TRBD2 TRBV6-1 many TGTGCCAGCAGTTACCGTGGACTAGCCGATGAGCAGTTCTTC CASSYRGLADEQFF
TRBJ1-2 - TRBV12-3/TRBV12-4 many TGTGCCAGCAGTCCCGGGCCTTTAGCTAACTATGGCTACACCTTC CASSPGPLANYGYTF
TRBJ2-1 TRBD2 TRBV7-9 few TGTGCCAGCAGCCAACGACTAGCGCTCTCCTACAATGAGCAGTTCTTC CASSQRLALSYNEQFF
TRBJ1-1 - TRBV3-1 - TGTGCCAGCAGCCAAGGAGACGGGCTTGACATGAACACTGAAGCTTTCTTT CASSQGDGLDMNTEAFF
TRBJ1-6 TRBD1 TRBV20-1 many TGCAGTGCGAGCAAACAGGGGGCGCTTAATGGGGCCCTCCACTTT CSASKQGALNGALHF
TRBJ1-1 - TRBV27 many TGTGCCAGCAGTTTCGGGGGGGTGAACACTGAAGCTTTCTTT CASSFGGVNTEAFF
TRBJ2-7 - TRBV11-3 few TGTGCCAGCAGCTTCAATGGTCCGGACTACGAGCAGTACTTC CASSFNGPDYEQYF
TRBJ2-1 TRBD1 TRBV20-1 many TGCAGTGCTAGGGACGGGGACAGGGGTAATGAGCAGTTCTTC CSARDGDRGNEQFF
TRBJ1-1 - TRBV20-1 many TGCAGTGCTAGAGCCGTTGCCGGCACTGAAGCTTTCTTT CSARAVAGTEAFF
TRBJ2-1 TRBD1 TRBV18 many TGTGCCAGCTCAGTGGACAGGGGACGTAATGAGCAGTTCTTC CASSVDRGRNEQFF
TRBJ1-1 TRBD1 TRBV20-1 few TGCAGTGCCCCACCTCCGGGACAGGGTGTCGCTGAAGCTTTCTTT CSAPPPGQGVAEAFF
TRBJ1-5 TRBD1 TRBV2 many TGTGCCAGCAGTGCGACAGGGGGTGTAGAGCAGCCCCAGCATTTT CASSATGGVEQPQHF
TRBJ2-7 TRBD2 TRBV5-1 few TGCGCCAGCAGCTTGGTACTAGCGGGAGCATTCCACGAGCAGTACTTC CASSLVLAGAFHEQYF
TRBJ1-3 - TRBV6-5 few TGTGCCAGCAGTTACAACGGCAGGGCCTTTGGAAACACCATATATTTT CASSYNGRAFGNTIYF
TRBJ2-1 TRBD2 TRBV12-3/TRBV12-4 - TGTGCCAGCAGGACTGGGACTAGCGGGAACTACAATGAGCAGTTCTTC CASRTGTSGNYNEQFF
TRBJ1-1 - TRBV29-1 many TGCAGCGCCTCCGACGGTGAAGCTTTCTTT CSASDGEAFF
TRBJ2-3 - TRBV2 many TGTGCCAGCAGCCGGGACACGAGCACAGATACGCAGTATTTT CASSRDTSTDTQYF
TRBJ1-5 - TRBV27 - TGTGCCAGCAGTTTAGCCAGGGGAGTCAATCAGCCCCAGCATTTT CASSLARGVNQPQHF
TRBJ2-1 - TRBV18 - TGTGCCAGCTCACCACCGGCTGTTGGTGAGCAGTTCTTC CASSPPAVGEQFF
TRBJ2-3 TRBD2 TRBV7-9 many TGTGCCAGCAGCTCTGGAGACGGGTCGGGGGGAGATTTCCTTGGAACAGATACGCAGTATTTT CASSSGDGSGGDFLGTDTQYF
TRBJ2-7 TRBD2 TRBV6-1 many TGTGCCAGCAGGGGGACTAGCGGATCCTACGAGCAGTACTTC CASRGTSGSYEQYF
TRBJ2-7 - TRBV30 - TGTGCCTGGAGTCTTGGGGAGGCCTACGAGCAGTACTTC CAWSLGEAYEQYF
TRBJ2-1 TRBD2 TRBV14 few TGTGCCAGCAGCCAAGATACTCCACTAGCGGGAGGGAAGGTGTTCTTC CASSQDTPLAGGKVFF
TRBJ2-5 - TRBV11-2 - TGTGCCAGCAGCGGTCCTCAAGAGACCCAGTACTTC CASSGPQETQYF
TRBJ2-1 TRBD1 TRBV27 - TGTGCCAGCAGTTTTCAGGGGGAATCGACGGAGTTCTTC CASSFQGESTEFF
TRBJ2-1 TRBD2 TRBV11-2 many TGTGCCAGCAGCTTAGTGCCTAGCGGGATGATGGAGCAGTTCTTC CASSLVPSGMMEQFF
TRBJ1-4 - TRBV7-6 many TGTGCCAGCAGCTTCGGCCCCGCAACTAATGAAAAACTGTTTTTT CASSFGPATNEKLFF
TRBJ2-7 - TRBV9 many TGTGCCAGCAGCGTAGAACCCGGGAGCCACGAGCAGTACTTC CASSVEPGSHEQYF
TRBJ1-5 - TRBV11-2 few TGTGCCAGCAGCTTAGGTGGGGGGGACCATCAGCCCCAGCATTTT CASSLGGGDHQPQHF
TRBJ1-3 - TRBV2 few TGTGCCAGCAGTGAGATTGGACAGCCCTCTGGAAACACCATATATTTT CASSEIGQPSGNTIYF
TRBJ1-2 - TRBV18 many TGTGCCAGCTCATACCGGGGGTTGAACTATGGCTACACCTTC CASSYRGLNYGYTF
TRBJ1-4 TRBD1 TRBV7-2 - TGTGCCAGCAGCCCGTGGACAGGGACTAATGAAAAACTGTTTTTT CASSPWTGTNEKLFF